This TCR beta chain derives from a study of control samples from healthy donors and cancer patients. Here immunoSEQ multiplex PCR was the method, and the copy in TCRdb shows in-frame clones only, minus some. The sample yields some 71,000 clones, less than 95% seen once. The receptor's source is a woman between 45 and 60 years old with colorectal cancer. Source material: PBMCs.

In DNA, the CDR3 is TGCGCCAGCAGCCAAGCAGTGACACCGACCTACGAGCAGTACTTC. Translation gives CASSQAVTPTYEQYF. The chain uses TRBV4-1 and TRBJ2-7; D uncertain. The germline V gene encodes CDR1 MGHRA and CDR2 YSYEKL. Trimming removed 1 base from V and 2 bases from J, with 12 bases in between. The CDR3 has 15 residues.